The source of this TCR beta chain is a study of early T cells in non-severe SARS-CoV-2 infection. Overall study context: The authors sequenced bulk RNA from unsorted whole blood, leaving chains unpaired.

As part of library construction, unique molecular identifiers were attached to individual cDNA molecules. TCRdb fed the 5' RACE reads into MiXCR, producing one record per CDR3 protein. Of tens of thousands of distinct CDR3 sequences detected, about 9.1% appear once; the ten largest clones hold 4.2%. This clonotype was observed at least ten times. Antigen: not known. Study results and limitations: Comparison of clonotypes with VDJdb favored anti-spike CD8 responses while missing private and CD4 specificities.

The V and J ends lost 4 bases and 6 bases, in that order; junction bases with no gene match: 9. The CDR3 is 16 residues long. Germline values: CDR1 SGHTA, CDR2 FQGNSA. What was sequenced was whole blood. The chain uses TRBV7-2 and TRBJ2-3; 11 bases are a match to TRBD2. The sequence was collected from an adult who was a healthcare worker with PCR-confirmed SARS-CoV-2 infection or an uninfected control (not recorded which). In DNA form, the CDR3 reads TGTGCCAGCAGCTCCCGGGCGACTAGCGGGGACGATACGCAGTATTTT. Translation: CASSSRATSGDDTQYF. The full variable domain, with the rest looked up from reference TRBV7-2 and TRBJ2-3, is GAGVSQSPSNKVTEKGKDVELRCDPISGHTALYWYRQSLGQGLEFLIYFQGNSAPDKSGLPSDRFSAERTGGSVSTLTIQRTQQEDSAVYLCASSSRATSGDDTQYFGPGTRLTVL.